The next 10 T cell receptor beta chains were all read from a single sample in a study of cytomegalovirus exposure and HLA in healthy donors (dated by TCRdb to 2017 to 2019). Libraries came from the immunoSEQ multiplex PCR assay. The multiplex PCR relied on a mix of 60 forward primers for TCR Vbeta segments and 13 reverse primers for TCR Jbeta segments. Here the immuneACCESS table is served through TCRdb, limited to in-frame sequences with V and J called. Missing clones are a known gap in these copies; in checked studies unresolved V genes cover under half, and the rest lacks a known reason. The sample table gives just over 80,000 clones. Around 1.1% of the sample comes from the top ten. What was sequenced was PBMCs. The receptors were sampled from a young woman in good health and CMV-seronegative.

The chain uses TRBV2 and TRBJ1-6; no definite D call. Germline loops: CDR1 SNHLY, CDR2 FYNNEI. V lost 4 bases and J 6 bases, leaving 4 bases between the germline ends. CDR3 size: 12 residues. For the CDR3, the DNA is TGTGCCAGCAGTGTCTCTAATTCACCCCTCCACTTT. The encoded protein is CASSVSNSPLHF.

CDR3 sequence reads: CATRSESGELFF. DNA for the CDR3: TGTGCCACCCGGAGCGAGTCCGGGGAGCTGTTTTTT. The chain uses TRBV15 and TRBJ2-2; D call uncertain. The CDR3 runs to 12 residues. V lost 8 bases to trimming and J lost 6 bases, with 10 bases between them. From germline, CDR1 is LNHNV and CDR2 YYDKDF (reference sequence).

The chain couples TRBV4-1 to TRBJ2-5, with 13 bases that match TRBD2. Losses at the gene ends were 4 bases for V and 7 bases for J; bases not matched to a gene: 9. From germline, CDR1 is MGHRA and CDR2 YSYEKL. There are 16 residues in the CDR3. The CDR3 loop is CASSRPLAGGLRTQYF. The CDR3 DNA sequence: TGCGCCAGCAGCCGCCCACTAGCGGGGGGGCTCAGGACCCAGTACTTC.

The chain recombines TRBV5-1 with TRBJ2-7; 11 bases line up with TRBD1. The CDR3 contains 14 residues. After removal of 4 bases from V and 5 bases from J, the junction contained 5 bases not matched to a gene. CDR1 and CDR2 from the germline V gene are SGHRS and YFSETQ. CDR3 nucleotides: TGCGCCAGCAGCCCACCGGGACAGGGGGACGAGCAGTACTTC. It codes for CASSPPGQGDEQYF. Based on the CDR3 plus reference TRBV5-1 and TRBJ2-7, the full variable domain is KAGVTQTPRYLIKTRGQQVTLSCSPISGHRSVSWYQQTPGQGLQFLFEYFSETQRNKGNFPGRFSGRQFSNSRSEMNVSTLELGDSALYLCASSPPGQGDEQYFGPGTRLTVT.

The chain links TRBV10-3 to TRBJ2-3; D possibly corresponds to TRBD2 (7 bases). Trimming shortened V by 4 bases and J by 2 bases, and 16 bases separated the two germline ends. CDR3 length equals 16 residues. Germline loops: CDR1 ENHRY, CDR2 SYGVKD. The CDR3 region is CAISGVAGAATDTQYF. The CDR3 DNA is TGTGCCATCAGTGGAGTGGCGGGGGCCGCCACAGATACGCAGTATTTT.

The chain is built from TRBV4-1 and TRBJ1-2; TRBD1 might be the D (6 bases). This CDR3 spans 15 amino acids. V was pared by 4 bases and J by 0 bases, with 12 bases between. The germline V gene has CDR1 MGHRA and CDR2 YSYEKL. CDR3 nucleotide sequence: TGCGCCAGCAGCCTTGCAGGGGAAACTAACTATGGCTACACCTTC. Protein: CASSLAGETNYGYTF.

In DNA form, the CDR3 reads TGTGCCAGCAGTTACCTAGGGAGAGGGTACGAGCAGTACTTC. Translation gives CASSYLGRGYEQYF. The chain employs TRBV6-5 and TRBJ2-7; TRBD2 is a possible D gene (5 bases). The ends were cut back, 2 bases at V and 4 bases at J, with 12 bases in the middle. The CDR3 has 14 residues. The germline V gene encodes CDR1 MNHEY and CDR2 SVGAGI.

The V and J genes are TRBV6-6 and TRBJ2-7, with a weak D call TRBD1 (6 bases). CDR1 MNHNY and CDR2 SVGAGI come from the germline V gene (reference sequence). Trimming pared 5 bases from V and 6 bases from J, leaving 17 bases between. The CDR3 extends over 14 amino acids. CDR3: CASSPQGRASEQYF. The CDR3 nucleotides read TGTGCCAGCAGTCCTCAGGGGAGAGCCTCCGAGCAGTACTTC.

V gene TRBV5-5 combines with J gene TRBJ2-7; D gene uncertain. CDR3 length equals 13 residues. V dropped 0 bases and J dropped 6 bases, with 10 bases sitting between them. Per the germline V gene, CDR1 is SGHKS and CDR2 is YYEKEE (reference sequence). The CDR3 protein is CASSLGDPGEQYF. The CDR3 nucleotides are TGTGCCAGCAGCTTGGGTGATCCCGGCGAGCAGTACTTC.

This chain links TRBV30 with TRBJ1-5, with 9 bases that match TRBD1. Germline V gene sequence: CDR1 GTSNPN, CDR2 SVGIG (reference sequence). The CDR3 consists of 13 residues. Losses at the gene ends were 5 bases for V and 4 bases for J; bases not matched to a gene: 3. The CDR3 coding sequence is TGTGCCTGGGGACAGGGGAATAATCAGCCCCAGCATTTT. The encoded protein is CAWGQGNNQPQHF.